The 24 T cell receptor beta chains below all came from one sample that was sequenced in a study of CD8 T cells in cerebrospinal fluid in Alzheimer's disease. After re-calling the 10x single-cell sequencing reads, TCRdb lists one entry per CDR3 protein, DNA absent. In total, the table holds over a thousand distinct CDR3 sequences. Sequenced: cerebrospinal fluid. The receptors were sampled from a human donor in good health.

This clonotype is classed as medium-sized by frequency. CDR3 sequence reads: CASSLGTGGNQPQHF. The V gene is TRBV19, the J gene TRBJ1-5; the D call from TCRdb, TRBD1, cannot be confirmed without DNA. The germline V gene has CDR1 LNHDA and CDR2 SQIVND (reference sequence). This CDR3 is 15 amino acids long.

Considering frequency, this clonotype is medium-sized (0.01 to 0.1%). The chain carries TRBV4-1 and TRBJ2-2; TCRdb gives TRBD2 as the D gene, but with no DNA this cannot be confirmed. The CDR3 contains 18 residues. CDR1 MGHRA and CDR2 YSYEKL come from the germline V gene. The CDR3 region is CASSQAASGGPNTGELFF.

Measured by frequency, this clonotype is medium-sized. This rearrangement joins TRBV6-1 to TRBJ2-5; TCRdb outputs TRBD1, but without DNA this stays unchecked. The CDR3 extends over 14 amino acids. Per the germline V gene, CDR1 is MNHNS and CDR2 is SASEGT. The CDR3 loop is CASSPRTGGETQYF.

This clonotype ranks as medium-sized in terms of frequency. The V gene is TRBV6-2 or TRBV6-3, the J gene TRBJ1-1. The CDR3 contains 14 residues. Germline CDR1 reads MNHEY; CDR2 reads SVGEGT. CDR3 residues: CASSRRILNTEAFF.

This clonotype registers large by frequency. The CDR3 sequence: CASSLGYRPNQPQHF. The chain uses TRBV7-2 and TRBJ1-5. Germline V gene sequence: CDR1 SGHTA, CDR2 FQGNSA. This CDR3 is built from 15 residues.

Measured by frequency, this clonotype is large (0.1 to 1%). The CDR3 here is CASNEASTDTQYF. The chain combines TRBV5-1 with TRBJ2-3. Germline V gene data show CDR1 as SGHRS and CDR2 as YFSETQ. The CDR3 runs to 13 residues.

This clonotype is labeled medium-sized based on frequency. The chain uses TRBV27 and TRBJ2-6; the D call from TCRdb, TRBD2, cannot be confirmed without DNA. The CDR3 is 15 amino acids. In germline, CDR1 is MNHEY, CDR2 SMNVEV (reference sequence). Here the CDR3 reads CASSPRGSGANVLTF.

By frequency, this clonotype is medium-sized. This rearrangement joins TRBV6-5 to TRBJ2-7; TCRdb calls TRBD1, which cannot be checked without DNA. Germline assignment: CDR1 MNHEY and CDR2 SVGAGI. The CDR3 extends over 15 amino acids. The CDR3 region is CANRAGDRPLYEQYF.

This clonotype is deemed medium-sized by its frequency. This chain joins TRBV11-2 and TRBJ2-3; TCRdb selects TRBD2, and the lack of DNA leaves this call unchecked. Germline V lookup: CDR1 SGHAT, CDR2 FQNNGV. CDR3 size: 14 residues. This CDR3 is CASSSSGGAGTQYF.

This clonotype is called medium-sized based on its frequency. The chain couples TRBV5-4 to TRBJ2-5. The CDR3 spans 13 residues. The germline gives CDR1 SGHNT, CDR2 YYREEE (reference sequence). The CDR3 protein is CASSLDHGETQYF.

This clonotype is medium-sized by frequency. The gene calls are TRBV4-1 and TRBJ1-1. The CDR3 is made up of 15 amino acids. Germline V gene lookup returns CDR1 MGHRA and CDR2 YSYEKL. CDR3 in amino acids: CASSQDQAGNTEAFF.

In terms of frequency, this clonotype is medium-sized. The chain employs TRBV28 and TRBJ1-2; TCRdb's D call of TRBD1 is untestable without DNA. Germline loops: CDR1 MDHEN, CDR2 SYDVKM. The CDR3 is 15 amino acids. The CDR3 here is CASSRPGTGDYGYTF.

According to its frequency, this clonotype is large. The rearrangement uses TRBV29-1 and TRBJ2-7; without DNA, the TCRdb call of TRBD2 cannot be checked. Germline values: CDR1 SQVTM, CDR2 ANQGSEA. CDR3 length: 11 residues. This CDR3 reads CSVEGGHEQYF.

By frequency, this clonotype is medium-sized (0.01 to 0.1%). The V gene is TRBV6-5, the J gene TRBJ1-5. The CDR3 covers 12 residues. Per germline, CDR1 MNHEY and CDR2 SVGAGI. The CDR3 is CASSSPNQPQHF.

In terms of frequency, this clonotype is large (0.1 to 1%). The chain is built from TRBV7-2 and TRBJ1-5; TCRdb lists TRBD1, though no DNA is available to test this call. There are 15 residues in the CDR3. Germline V gene sequence: CDR1 SGHTA, CDR2 FQGNSA. The CDR3 protein is CASSLDSGVGQPQHF.

Measured by frequency, this clonotype is large. This chain connects TRBV27 to TRBJ2-1. Germline loops: CDR1 MNHEY, CDR2 SMNVEV (reference sequence). The CDR3 consists of 15 residues. The CDR3 protein is CASSSSGSSYNEQFF.

Judged by frequency, this clonotype is medium-sized (0.01 to 0.1%). This chain uses TRBV28 with TRBJ1-5; with no DNA, the TCRdb D assignment of TRBD1 cannot be verified. CDR1 and CDR2 (germline): MDHEN, SYDVKM. The CDR3 spans 16 residues. CDR3 protein: CASSPPGQGLDQPQHF.

V usage is TRBV7-9 and J usage is TRBJ1-3; the TCRdb call, TRBD1, lacks DNA for checking. In germline, CDR1 is SEHNR, CDR2 FQNEAQ (reference sequence). This CDR3 comprises 13 residues. CDR3 residues: CASSSQAGNTIYF.

This clonotype is labeled large based on frequency. V is TRBV5-1 and J is TRBJ1-1. The germline V gene encodes CDR1 SGHRS and CDR2 YFSETQ. The CDR3 is 12 amino acids. CDR3 sequence: CASSPESAEAFF.

In terms of frequency, this clonotype is large (0.1 to 1%). The chain has TRBV28 and TRBJ2-2; the TCRdb call, TRBD1, lacks DNA for checking. The CDR3 is 13 amino acids. The germline gives CDR1 MDHEN, CDR2 SYDVKM. This CDR3 reads CASMGGNTGELFF.

In terms of frequency, this clonotype is large. The V and J genes are TRBV2 and TRBJ2-3; checking the TCRdb D call of TRBD2 is not possible without DNA. This CDR3 comprises 15 residues. Germline V CDR1 and CDR2: SNHLY, FYNNEI. The CDR3 loop reads CASSLGGGGTDTQYF.

This clonotype is identified as medium-sized from frequency. The chain has TRBV2 and TRBJ1-5. In germline, CDR1 is SNHLY, CDR2 FYNNEI. This CDR3 spans 13 amino acids. This CDR3 reads CASSEDLNQPQHF.

The V gene is TRBV9, the J gene TRBJ2-2. The germline V gene has CDR1 SGDLS and CDR2 YYNGEE. The CDR3 contains 14 residues. This CDR3 reads CASSLRPYPGSCFF. Variable domain in full (rest from reference TRBV9 and TRBJ2-2): DSGVTQTPKHLITATGQRVTLRCSPRSGDLSVYWYQQSLDQGLQFLIQYYNGEERAKGNILERFSAQQFPDLHSELNLSSLELGDSALYFCASSLRPYPGSCFFGEGSRLTVL.

This clonotype is deemed large (0.1 to 1%) by its frequency. The chain couples TRBV6-2 or TRBV6-3 to TRBJ2-2. Germline CDR1 is MNHEY and CDR2 is SVGEGT. The CDR3 loop spans 15 amino acids. This CDR3 reads CASSYEDERTGELFF.